Listed below are T cell receptor beta chains from one sample, sequenced in a study of spatial heterogeneity in lung cancer. TCRdb called the 5' RACE reads again in MiXCR, with one record for every CDR3 protein. Of about 56,000 distinct CDR3 sequences in the sample, around 8.4% are singletons; the top ten hold about 15%. Material: PBMCs, obtained at surgery. Receptors originate from a female donor with early-stage non-small cell lung cancer. The CDR3 runs from the conserved cysteine through the conserved F or W. A D gene is named only where the DNA matches it firmly. Where a row states a size, it is once, few, many or the class of an expanded clone; other rows omit it.

v_call: TRBV10-3; cdr3_length: 14; clone_size: many; j_call: TRBJ2-3; d_call: -; cdr3_nt: TGTGCCATCACTCCGGGCGGCAGCACAGATACGCAGTATTTT; cdr3_aa: CAITPGGSTDTQYF
v_call: TRBV5-1; cdr3_length: 15; clone_size: many; j_call: TRBJ2-2; d_call: TRBD2; cdr3_nt: TGCGCCAACATCGGACTAGCGGGTCAGACCGGGGAGCTGTTTTTT; cdr3_aa: CANIGLAGQTGELFF
v_call: TRBV5-1; cdr3_length: 15; clone_size: -; j_call: TRBJ2-3; d_call: TRBD1; cdr3_nt: TGCGCCAGCAGCCCTGGACAGGGGAGTACAAATACGCAGTATTTT; cdr3_aa: CASSPGQGSTNTQYF
v_call: TRBV7-3; cdr3_length: 15; clone_size: many; j_call: TRBJ1-1; d_call: -; cdr3_nt: TGTGCCAGCAGCCGAAGCCTGGATGGGGTCAAAAAAGCTTTCTTT; cdr3_aa: CASSRSLDGVKKAFF
v_call: TRBV10-3; cdr3_length: 18; clone_size: few; j_call: TRBJ1-2; d_call: TRBD1; cdr3_nt: TGTGCCATCAGTGGCGAGGTCCTTCGGGACAGGGTACAGGGTGGCTACACCTTC; cdr3_aa: CAISGEVLRDRVQGGYTF
v_call: TRBV6-1; cdr3_length: 13; clone_size: -; j_call: TRBJ1-2; d_call: -; cdr3_nt: TGTGCCAGCAGTGACGGGGGTACCTATGGCTACACCTTC; cdr3_aa: CASSDGGTYGYTF
v_call: TRBV5-1; cdr3_length: 15; clone_size: few; j_call: TRBJ2-3; d_call: TRBD2; cdr3_nt: TGCGCCAGCAATTCGGCGGGGGTAAGCACAGATACGCAGTATTTT; cdr3_aa: CASNSAGVSTDTQYF
v_call: TRBV5-1; cdr3_length: 13; clone_size: many; j_call: TRBJ1-2; d_call: -; cdr3_nt: TGCGCCAGCAGCTTGGGTCCAGCCTATGGCTACACCTTC; cdr3_aa: CASSLGPAYGYTF
v_call: TRBV27; cdr3_length: 13; clone_size: -; j_call: TRBJ1-1; d_call: -; cdr3_nt: TGTGCCAGCAGTTCTACGGGCTCCACTGAAGCTTTCTTT; cdr3_aa: CASSSTGSTEAFF
v_call: TRBV6-6; cdr3_length: 15; clone_size: few; j_call: TRBJ1-5; d_call: TRBD1; cdr3_nt: TGTGCCAGCAGTTACTCGGGGGACAGCGACCAGCCCCAGCATTTT; cdr3_aa: CASSYSGDSDQPQHF
v_call: TRBV6-4; cdr3_length: 13; clone_size: few; j_call: TRBJ2-2; d_call: TRBD2; cdr3_nt: TGTGCCAGCAGCCGGGAGGAGGCCGGGGAGCTGTTTTTT; cdr3_aa: CASSREEAGELFF
v_call: TRBV6-2/TRBV6-3; cdr3_length: 15; clone_size: -; j_call: TRBJ2-5; d_call: TRBD1; cdr3_nt: TGTGCCAGCAGTTCCTCCCGGACAGGGGGAGAGACCCAGTACTTC; cdr3_aa: CASSSSRTGGETQYF
v_call: TRBV12-3/TRBV12-4; cdr3_length: 16; clone_size: many; j_call: TRBJ2-7; d_call: TRBD2; cdr3_nt: TGTGCCAGCAGTTTAGGCGGGACTAGCGGGCCCGAGGAGCAGTACTTC; cdr3_aa: CASSLGGTSGPEEQYF
v_call: TRBV28; cdr3_length: 14; clone_size: -; j_call: TRBJ2-4; d_call: TRBD2; cdr3_nt: TGTGCCACCTTTCCGGGACTAGGCAAAAACATTCAGTACTTC; cdr3_aa: CATFPGLGKNIQYF
v_call: TRBV3-1; cdr3_length: 14; clone_size: medium-sized; j_call: TRBJ1-1; d_call: -; cdr3_nt: TGTGCCAGCAGCCAAGCAGGGTCTGGCACTGAAGCTTTCTTT; cdr3_aa: CASSQAGSGTEAFF
v_call: TRBV14; cdr3_length: 17; clone_size: -; j_call: TRBJ2-1; d_call: TRBD2; cdr3_nt: TGTGCCAGCAGCCAATCAACCGGGACTAGCGGAACCGGGGGCCTGTTCTTC; cdr3_aa: CASSQSTGTSGTGGLFF
v_call: TRBV7-6; cdr3_length: 18; clone_size: -; j_call: TRBJ2-1; d_call: TRBD2; cdr3_nt: TGTGCCAGCAGCACCCGACTAGCGGGGGCCTTGCTGTACAATGAGCAGTTCTTC; cdr3_aa: CASSTRLAGALLYNEQFF
v_call: TRBV27; cdr3_length: 17; clone_size: -; j_call: TRBJ2-7; d_call: TRBD1; cdr3_nt: TGTGCCAGCAGTTTATTCGGCTCGGGACAGGCAACCTACGAGCAGTACTTC; cdr3_aa: CASSLFGSGQATYEQYF
v_call: TRBV7-9; cdr3_length: 14; clone_size: many; j_call: TRBJ2-3; d_call: -; cdr3_nt: TGTGCCAGCAGCTTCAGCGGGTACACAGATACGCAGTATTTT; cdr3_aa: CASSFSGYTDTQYF
v_call: TRBV13; cdr3_length: 16; clone_size: few; j_call: TRBJ2-7; d_call: TRBD2; cdr3_nt: TGTGCCAGCAGCTTTCAAGGCGGGAGATCGGCCTACGAGCAGTACTTC; cdr3_aa: CASSFQGGRSAYEQYF
v_call: TRBV5-6; cdr3_length: 12; clone_size: few; j_call: TRBJ2-1; d_call: -; cdr3_nt: TGTGCCAGCAGCCCCCCAGGGAATGAGCAGTTCTTC; cdr3_aa: CASSPPGNEQFF
v_call: TRBV12-3/TRBV12-4; cdr3_length: 11; clone_size: few; j_call: TRBJ2-1; d_call: TRBD2; cdr3_nt: TGTGTGATAGCGGGGGCCCGAGGGCAGTTCTTC; cdr3_aa: CVIAGARGQFF
v_call: TRBV10-3; cdr3_length: 14; clone_size: many; j_call: TRBJ2-3; d_call: TRBD1; cdr3_nt: TGTGCCATCACCCGACAGGGACCCACAGATACGCAGTATTTT; cdr3_aa: CAITRQGPTDTQYF
v_call: TRBV12-3/TRBV12-4; cdr3_length: 13; clone_size: -; j_call: TRBJ1-1; d_call: -; cdr3_nt: TGTGCCAGCAGTTCAAGGGGGGGCACTGAAGCTTTCTTT; cdr3_aa: CASSSRGGTEAFF
v_call: TRBV20-1; cdr3_length: 11; clone_size: few; j_call: TRBJ2-4; d_call: -; cdr3_nt: TGCAGTGCCGCGAGGGCGCTGATTCGGTACTTC; cdr3_aa: CSAARALIRYF
v_call: TRBV6-5; cdr3_length: 14; clone_size: -; j_call: TRBJ1-3; d_call: -; cdr3_nt: TGTGCCAGCAGTGGACCAGTTTCTGGAAACACCATATATTTT; cdr3_aa: CASSGPVSGNTIYF
v_call: TRBV7-8; cdr3_length: 14; clone_size: -; j_call: TRBJ1-2; d_call: TRBD1; cdr3_nt: TGTGCCAGCAGCTTGACAGGGAATAACTATGGCTACACCTTC; cdr3_aa: CASSLTGNNYGYTF
v_call: TRBV12-3/TRBV12-4; cdr3_length: 16; clone_size: many; j_call: TRBJ2-2; d_call: -; cdr3_nt: TGTGCCAGCAGAAGCCTCGAGGACGCGAACACCGGGGAGCTGTTTTTT; cdr3_aa: CASRSLEDANTGELFF
v_call: TRBV29-1; cdr3_length: 13; clone_size: many; j_call: TRBJ1-2; d_call: -; cdr3_nt: TGCAGTTTCGGGGCAGGGGCTAACTATGGCTACACCTTC; cdr3_aa: CSFGAGANYGYTF
v_call: TRBV10-2; cdr3_length: 13; clone_size: many; j_call: TRBJ1-1; d_call: -; cdr3_nt: TGCGCCAGCAGTGAACAGGGACGATCTGAAGCTTTCTTT; cdr3_aa: CASSEQGRSEAFF
v_call: TRBV7-9; cdr3_length: 19; clone_size: many; j_call: TRBJ2-7; d_call: TRBD2; cdr3_nt: TGTGCCAGCAGCCCCGTTGAGGGACTAGCGGGAGGCCCATCCTACGAGCAGTACTTC; cdr3_aa: CASSPVEGLAGGPSYEQYF
v_call: TRBV3-1; cdr3_length: 12; clone_size: few; j_call: TRBJ2-2; d_call: -; cdr3_nt: TGTGCAGGGTCGAGGGGCACCGGGGAGCTGTTTTTT; cdr3_aa: CAGSRGTGELFF
v_call: TRBV5-1; cdr3_length: 15; clone_size: many; j_call: TRBJ1-4; d_call: -; cdr3_nt: TGCGCCAGCAGCTCCCTCGGGGGGACTAATGAAAAACTGTTTTTT; cdr3_aa: CASSSLGGTNEKLFF
v_call: TRBV2; cdr3_length: 15; clone_size: few; j_call: TRBJ2-5; d_call: -; cdr3_nt: TGTGCCAGCAGTGAAATAGGGGCCCCACAAGAGACCCAGTACTTC; cdr3_aa: CASSEIGAPQETQYF
v_call: TRBV6-6; cdr3_length: 14; clone_size: few; j_call: TRBJ1-1; d_call: -; cdr3_nt: TGTGCCAGCAGTACTACAAGAGGGAACACTGAAGCTTTCTTT; cdr3_aa: CASSTTRGNTEAFF
v_call: TRBV20-1; cdr3_length: 12; clone_size: few; j_call: TRBJ1-6; d_call: -; cdr3_nt: TGCAGTGCCTCTGCCTATAATTCACCCCTCCACTTT; cdr3_aa: CSASAYNSPLHF
v_call: TRBV3-1; cdr3_length: 16; clone_size: -; j_call: TRBJ2-1; d_call: TRBD2; cdr3_nt: TGTGCCAGCAGCCAAGCCCCTAGCGGAGTCTCGAATGAGCAGTTCTTC; cdr3_aa: CASSQAPSGVSNEQFF
v_call: TRBV2; cdr3_length: 13; clone_size: -; j_call: TRBJ2-2; d_call: -; cdr3_nt: TGTGCCTGGCGACAGGGAGGCACCGGGGAGCTGTTTTTT; cdr3_aa: CAWRQGGTGELFF
v_call: TRBV20-1; cdr3_length: 16; clone_size: many; j_call: TRBJ2-7; d_call: TRBD2; cdr3_nt: TGCAGTGCTAGAGACCAGGGACTACATGCCTACGGGGAGCAGTACTTC; cdr3_aa: CSARDQGLHAYGEQYF
v_call: TRBV6-5; cdr3_length: 15; clone_size: few; j_call: TRBJ2-1; d_call: -; cdr3_nt: TGTGCCAGCAGTTACTCCCCTGCGCGGGAAAATGAGCAGTTCTTC; cdr3_aa: CASSYSPARENEQFF
v_call: TRBV28; cdr3_length: 18; clone_size: few; j_call: TRBJ2-7; d_call: TRBD2; cdr3_nt: TGTGCCAGCAGTCCCTCCCGGGTAGCGGGATACGACTCCTACGAGCAGTACTTC; cdr3_aa: CASSPSRVAGYDSYEQYF